This TCR beta chain was documented in a study of cytomegalovirus exposure and HLA in healthy donors. Generated by immunoSEQ multiplex PCR, the TCRdb table keeps only in-frame clones and is missing some. This sample has more than 140,000 clones; about 88% occur once, and the top ten carry 2.5% to 4%. The CDR3 consists of 15 residues. Germline loops: CDR1 LGHNA, CDR2 YSLEER. The V end lost 2 bases, the J end lost 3 bases, and 14 bases lay between the germline ends. This TCR was sampled from a woman aged 18-29 years in good health and CMV-seropositive. The chain uses TRBV4-3 and TRBJ2-7; D is unclear. Sequenced sample: PBMCs. CDR3: CASSQSPGGDYEQYF. The DNA of the CDR3 is TGCGCCAGCAGCCAATCTCCGGGTGGAGACTACGAGCAGTACTTC.